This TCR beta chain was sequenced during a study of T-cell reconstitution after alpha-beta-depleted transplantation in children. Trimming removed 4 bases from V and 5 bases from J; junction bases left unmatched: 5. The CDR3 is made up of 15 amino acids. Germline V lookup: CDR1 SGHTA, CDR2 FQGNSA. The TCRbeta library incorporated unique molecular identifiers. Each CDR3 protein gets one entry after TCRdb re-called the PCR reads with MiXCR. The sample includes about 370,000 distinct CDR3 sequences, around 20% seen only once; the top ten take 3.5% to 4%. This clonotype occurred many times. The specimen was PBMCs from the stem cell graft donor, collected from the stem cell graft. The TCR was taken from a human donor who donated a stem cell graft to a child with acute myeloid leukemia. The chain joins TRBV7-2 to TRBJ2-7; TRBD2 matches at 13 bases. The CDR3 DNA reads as TGTGCCAGCAGCTGGACTAGCGGGAGAAATCACGAGCAGTACTTC. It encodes CASSWTSGRNHEQYF. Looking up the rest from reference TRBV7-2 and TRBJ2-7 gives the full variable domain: GAGVSQSPSNKVTEKGKDVELRCDPISGHTALYWYRQSLGQGLEFLIYFQGNSAPDKSGLPSDRFSAERTGGSVSTLTIQRTQQEDSAVYLCASSWTSGRNHEQYFGPGTRLTVT.